This TCR beta chain was observed in a study of blood T cell repertoires in COVID-19. For the study at large: T cells, B-cell-depleted T cells, or PBMCs supplied cDNA or gDNA.

The study drew participants aged roughly 18 to 95 years from under 30 US areas. Donors were grouped by their self-reported clinical history. A single count supports this clone. This CDR3 is 16 amino acids long. Between the trimmed V and J ends, which lost 0 bases and 1 base, there was a span of 11 bases. The germline V gene encodes CDR1 SGHAT and CDR2 FQDESV (reference sequence). In the authors' workflow: Estimation of nucleated cell counts was performed using reference gene primer amplification. Libraries were prepared by immunoSEQ multiplex PCR; TCRdb keeps only in-frame clonotypes and omits some of them. Clone size and V and J calls were adopted from that table, with D and trimming inferred from the DNA. The sample consists of roughly 230,000 clones, 80% to 85% of them appearing once.

The V and J genes are TRBV11-1 and TRBJ2-3; a weak D match, TRBD2 (5 bases). This TCR was sampled from a man aged 50 to 59 who had recovered from COVID-19. Sequences were obtained from PBMCs or T cells enriched from blood (not recorded which). The CDR3, as DNA: TGTGCCAGCAGCTTAGCAGGCGGGCGGGGCACAGATACGCAGTATTTT. Protein: CASSLAGGRGTDTQYF.